This T cell receptor beta chain was sequenced during a study of shared clonotypes between healthy human individuals (dated by TCRdb to the early 2020s). Looking at the study overall: Three men and a couple of women, aged 18 to 49 years, made up the cohort. Per donor, three plates each were used for CD4 naive and CD4 memory, two for CD8 naive, and one for CD8 memory. Blood TCR repertoires of about five healthy adults were deeply sequenced to estimate repertoire size and the extent of clonotype sharing between individuals. To increase sequencing depth and limit assay-specific biases, different laboratories used diverse techniques to prepare libraries and sequence TCR repertoires. Between about 0.8 and 9 billion PBMCs per donor were obtained by leukapheresis. Results the study describes overall, beyond this receptor: Sampling was restricted to blood, and TCR repertoires in tissue are likely to differ from TCR repertoires in blood. Across four donors, roughly 5.4% of naive CD4, around 3.3% of naive CD8, 2% to 2.5% of memory CD4, and approximately 0.4% of memory CD8 clonotypes were shared. The genetic and exposure-history diversity represented was limited by the small number of donors. Compared with non-shared clonotypes, clonotypes shared by all four sorted-subset donors had higher generation probabilities. Based on pairwise subsampling, the degree of clonotype sharing among donors was expected to be affected by sequencing depth. Rarefaction of sorted-subset datasets indicated incomplete sequencing despite the large sequencing depth. Naive subsets generally had larger estimated clonotype richness than memory subsets did.

TCR CDR3 regions were amplified from genomic DNA by multiplex PCR using the deep immunoSEQ assay. Extracted genomic DNA from each cell subset was distributed evenly across all wells of several immunoSEQ 96-well plates, and each plate was treated as a replicate. For sorted subsets, about 210 ng of genomic DNA, equivalent to some 30,000 T cell genomes, went into each replicate PCR. Purified libraries were measured with a Qubit 3.0 fluorometer, size-checked on a Bioanalyzer 2100, and measured again with the KAPA Library Quantification kit. A separate single-read 150-cycle Illumina NextSeq 550 flow cell was used to sequence each immunoSEQ 96-well plate. In the paper's pipeline: Because the immunoSEQ output held only junctional sequences and lacked quality scores, the filtering could not match the filtering applied to full-length reads. To assign V/J genes and CDR3, sequences were annotated against IMGT germline references using PyIR, a Python wrapper for IgBLAST v1.9. Any read was removed if the V/J assignment was weak (E-value above 1e-6), the CDR3 was missing, or the read contained stop codons, out-of-frame junctions, or ambiguous translated residues. V3J clonotypes were defined as sequences sharing the same inferred V gene, J gene, and CDR3 amino acid sequence. Percentage overlap between repertoires was computed as shared unique clonotypes divided by the size of the smaller repertoire. Three approaches were used to assess repertoire richness: RTK rarefaction, the Chao1 estimator, and Recon v2.1 estimates of unobserved clonotypes. Generation probabilities were computed with OLGA for all TCRbeta clonotypes obtained by the gDNA method from several donors. Imported from immuneACCESS, the table was reduced by TCRdb to in-frame sequences with V and J called. These copies leave out some clones; in studies compared against another copy, an unresolved V gene accounts for under half, and the cause of the remainder is not known. V, J and clone size are taken as reported in that table, and D and trimming were inferred from the DNA itself. This sample lists some 1.5 million clones; approximately 98% were detected once. The top ten clonotypes cover about 0.45% of the sample.

About this clone: Its cognate antigen has yet to be identified. Base qualities are not at hand, and no much larger clone is one base apart.

The germline V gene (reference sequence) provides CDR1 WNHNN and CDR2 SYGVQD. The germline ends are 14 bases apart after V is trimmed by 0 bases and J by 1 base. The CDR3, from cysteine to phenylalanine, totals 17 residues. Just the 51-base CDR3 DNA is kept, in frame starting at base 1. Donors were healthy HIV-negative adults with no recently reported acute infections or vaccinations. All donors were Caucasian adults living in Nashville, Tennessee, USA. CD4+ T cells were enriched through magnetic negative selection, after which naive cells were positively selected on CD45RA and the remaining negative fraction served as the memory subset. After blood collection by leukapheresis, PBMCs were isolated using Ficoll-Histopaque density gradient centrifugation and then cryopreserved in the vapor phase of liquid nitrogen. Purity and quantity of every magnetically sorted T cell population were checked by analytical flow cytometry. Genomic DNA was isolated from each sorted fraction and quantified by UV absorbance on a Nanodrop 2000c.

The chain couples TRBV10-1 to TRBJ2-3, with the D assignment possibly TRBD1 or TRBD2, given 6 matching bases for each. Material: naive CD4+ T cells sorted from blood. The cell subset or site label for this specimen denotes: CD45RA+ positively selected. This TCR was recovered from a man aged 25 to 45 in good health. The CDR3 reads CASSESGGGRRTDTQYF. In nucleotides, the sequence is TGCGCCAGCAGTGAGTCAGGAGGGGGAAGACGCACAGATACGCAGTATTTT.